This T cell receptor (beta chain) is from a study of T cells in localized non-small cell lung cancer. This clone has a handful of counts. The antigen is undetermined. Germline CDR1 reads KGHSH; CDR2 reads LQKENI. This CDR3 comprises 15 residues. Trimming cost V 2 bases and J 3 bases; bases outside gene matches: 3. Assay used: immunoSEQ multiplex PCR; TCRdb lists only in-frame clones, some missing. The sample lists 6,400 or so clones, more than 35% occurring once. Study findings and constraints: Without multi-region sequencing, intratumor heterogeneity could not be excluded. Peak T cell clonality was found in uninvolved adjacent lung, exceeding tumor. Higher blood T cell density went with longer overall survival.

This sample comprised lung tumor tissue, obtained before any cancer treatment. V usage is TRBV18 and J usage is TRBJ2-2, with 7 positions matching TRBD1. The clonotype originates from a man aged 40 to 70 with stage III lung adenocarcinoma. This CDR3 reads CASSPYQGDTGELFF. In nucleotides, the CDR3 is TGTGCCAGCTCACCATACCAGGGGGACACCGGGGAGCTGTTTTTT.